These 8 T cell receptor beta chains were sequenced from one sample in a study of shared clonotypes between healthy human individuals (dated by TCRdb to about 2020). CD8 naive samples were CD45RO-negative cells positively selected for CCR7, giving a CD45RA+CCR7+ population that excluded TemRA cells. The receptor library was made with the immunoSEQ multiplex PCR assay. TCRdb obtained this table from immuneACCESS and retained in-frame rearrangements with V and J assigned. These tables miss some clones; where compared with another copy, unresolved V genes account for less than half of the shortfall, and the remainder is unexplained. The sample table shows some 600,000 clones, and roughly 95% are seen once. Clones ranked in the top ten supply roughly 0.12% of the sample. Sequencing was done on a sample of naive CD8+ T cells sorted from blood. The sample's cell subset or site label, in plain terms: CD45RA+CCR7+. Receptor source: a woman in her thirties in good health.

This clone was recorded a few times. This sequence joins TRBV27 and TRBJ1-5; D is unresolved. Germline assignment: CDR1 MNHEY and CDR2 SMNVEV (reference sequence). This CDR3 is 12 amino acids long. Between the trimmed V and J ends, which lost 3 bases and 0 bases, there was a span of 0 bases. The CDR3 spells CASSFSNQPQHF. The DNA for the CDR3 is TGTGCCAGCAGTTTTAGCAATCAGCCCCAGCATTTT.

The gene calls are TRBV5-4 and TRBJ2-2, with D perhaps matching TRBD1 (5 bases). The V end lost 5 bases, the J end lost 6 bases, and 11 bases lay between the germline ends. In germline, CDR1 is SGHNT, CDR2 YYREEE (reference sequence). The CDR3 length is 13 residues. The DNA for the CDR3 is TGTGCCAGCAGGCCGCAGGGCTCCGGGGAGCTGTTTTTT. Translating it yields CASRPQGSGELFF. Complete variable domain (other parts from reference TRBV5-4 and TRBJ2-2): ETGVTQSPTHLIKTRGQQVTLRCSSQSGHNTVSWYQQALGQGPQFIFQYYREEENGRGNFPPRFSGLQFPNYSSELNVNALELDDSALYLCASRPQGSGELFFGEGSRLTVL.

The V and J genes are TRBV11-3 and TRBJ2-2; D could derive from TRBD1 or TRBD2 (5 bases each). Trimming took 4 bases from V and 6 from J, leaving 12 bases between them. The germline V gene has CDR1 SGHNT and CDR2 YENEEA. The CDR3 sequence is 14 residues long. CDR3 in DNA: TGTGCCAGCAGCTCACCAGGGACCCCCGGGGAGCTGTTTTTT. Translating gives CASSSPGTPGELFF.

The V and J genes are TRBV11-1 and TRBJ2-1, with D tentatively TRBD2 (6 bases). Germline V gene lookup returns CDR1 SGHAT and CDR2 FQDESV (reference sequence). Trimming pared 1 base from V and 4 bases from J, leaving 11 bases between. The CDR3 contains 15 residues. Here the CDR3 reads CASSLGLASYNEQFF. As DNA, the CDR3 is TGTGCCAGCAGCTTAGGTCTAGCGAGTTACAATGAGCAGTTCTTC. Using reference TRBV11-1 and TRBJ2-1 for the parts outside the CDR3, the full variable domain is EAEVAQSPRYKITEKSQAVAFWCDPISGHATLYWYRQILGQGPELLVQFQDESVVDDSQLPKDRFSAERLKGVDSTLKIQPAELGDSAMYLCASSLGLASYNEQFFGPGTRLTVL.

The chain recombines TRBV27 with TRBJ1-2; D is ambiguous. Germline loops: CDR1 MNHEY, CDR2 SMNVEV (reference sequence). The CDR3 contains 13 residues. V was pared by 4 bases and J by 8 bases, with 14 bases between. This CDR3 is CASSYGSLGGYTF. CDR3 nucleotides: TGTGCCAGCAGTTACGGAAGTCTGGGAGGCTACACCTTC.

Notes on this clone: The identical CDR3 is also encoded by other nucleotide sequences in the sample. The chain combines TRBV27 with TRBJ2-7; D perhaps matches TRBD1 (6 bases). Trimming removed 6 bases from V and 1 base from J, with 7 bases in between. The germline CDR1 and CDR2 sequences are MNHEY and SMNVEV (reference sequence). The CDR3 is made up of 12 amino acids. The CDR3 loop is CASRTGSYEQYF. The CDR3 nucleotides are TGTGCCAGCAGAACAGGGTCCTACGAGCAGTACTTC.

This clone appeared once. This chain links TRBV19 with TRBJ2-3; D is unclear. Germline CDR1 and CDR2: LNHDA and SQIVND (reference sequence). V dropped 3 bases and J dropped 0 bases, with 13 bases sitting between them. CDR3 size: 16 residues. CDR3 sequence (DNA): TGTGCCAGTAGTATGGATCGATTAACTAGCACAGATACGCAGTATTTT. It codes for CASSMDRLTSTDTQYF.

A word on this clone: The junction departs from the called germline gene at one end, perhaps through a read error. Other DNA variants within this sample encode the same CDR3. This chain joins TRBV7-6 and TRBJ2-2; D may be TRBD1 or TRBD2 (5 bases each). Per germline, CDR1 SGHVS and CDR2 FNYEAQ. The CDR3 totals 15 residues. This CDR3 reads CASSLVRWGTGELFF. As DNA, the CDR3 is TGTGCCAGCAGCTTAGTACGATGGGGCACCGGGGAGCTGTTCTTT.